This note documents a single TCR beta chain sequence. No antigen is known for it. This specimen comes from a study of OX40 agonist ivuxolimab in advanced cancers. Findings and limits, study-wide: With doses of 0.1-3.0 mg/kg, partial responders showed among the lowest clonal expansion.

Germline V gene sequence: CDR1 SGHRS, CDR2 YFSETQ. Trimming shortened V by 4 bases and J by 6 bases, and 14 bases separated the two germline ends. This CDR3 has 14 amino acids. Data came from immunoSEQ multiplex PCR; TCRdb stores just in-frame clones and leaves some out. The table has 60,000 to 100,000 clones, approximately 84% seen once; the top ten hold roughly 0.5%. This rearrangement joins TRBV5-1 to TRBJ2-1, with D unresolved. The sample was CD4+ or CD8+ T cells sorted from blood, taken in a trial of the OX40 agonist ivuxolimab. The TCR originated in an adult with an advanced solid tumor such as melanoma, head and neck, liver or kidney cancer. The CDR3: CASSEPIGGNEQFF. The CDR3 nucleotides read TGCGCCAGCAGCGAGCCCATAGGTGGCAATGAGCAGTTCTTC.